These 6 T cell receptor beta chains originate from one sample sequenced in a study of blood T cell repertoires in COVID-19 (dated by TCRdb to 2020 to 2021). The library was obtained by the immunoSEQ multiplex PCR assay. Entries here come from immuneACCESS through TCRdb and include only in-frame sequences with V and J called. Some clones fail to appear in such tables; in the studies checked, an unresolved V gene covers under half of the shortfall, and the cause of the remainder is unknown. The sample table shows 200,000 to 250,000 clones, and 87% are seen once. Of the sample, about 6% is held by the ten largest clones. Sequences were obtained from PBMCs or T cells enriched from blood (not recorded which). The receptors were sampled from a woman in her 30s with acute COVID-19.

The chain employs TRBV28 and TRBJ1-2; TRBD1 matches 7 bases. V dropped 5 bases and J dropped 0; count of bases not matched to a gene: 6. This CDR3 contains 15 residues. Germline assignment: CDR1 MDHEN and CDR2 SYDVKM. The chain's CDR3 is CASSLDRASNYGYTF. The CDR3 bases are TGTGCCAGCAGTCTCGACAGGGCCTCTAACTATGGCTACACCTTC.

The rearrangement uses TRBV10-3 and TRBJ1-2, with a possible D match to TRBD1 (6 bases). The germline gives CDR1 ENHRY, CDR2 SYGVKD. The V gene lost 6 bases and the J gene lost 7 bases, with 12 bases spanning the gap. CDR3 size: 12 residues. The CDR3 spells CAISTGGTGYTF. The CDR3 nucleotides read TGTGCCATCAGCACGGGGGGCACTGGCTACACCTTC.

This clone was recorded once. The chain employs TRBV27 and TRBJ2-7; TRBD2 agrees at 9 bases. Germline CDR1 MNHEY, CDR2 SMNVEV (reference sequence). V shed 6 bases and J 1 base; nucleotides not matched to a gene: 7. The CDR3 is 15 amino acids. This chain's CDR3 is CASSPQAGGSYEQYF. CDR3 bases: TGTGCCAGCAGCCCCCAAGCGGGGGGATCCTACGAGCAGTACTTC.

The rearrangement links TRBV27 to TRBJ1-5; D is uncertain. The ends were cut back, 4 bases at V and 3 bases at J, with 7 bases in the middle. The CDR3 has 13 residues. The germline V gene encodes CDR1 MNHEY and CDR2 SMNVEV (reference sequence). This CDR3 reads CASSSHTNQPQHF. The DNA of the CDR3 is TGTGCCAGCAGTTCTCACACCAATCAGCCCCAGCATTTT.

DNA of the CDR3: TGCGCCAGCAGCTCTGCCACGGGGGACTATGGCTACACCTTC. Translation gives CASSSATGDYGYTF. The chain links TRBV5-1 to TRBJ1-2; possibly TRBD1 for D (5 bases). Trimming cost V 3 bases and J 3 bases, with 12 bases left between them. Germline CDR1 is SGHRS and CDR2 is YFSETQ. The CDR3 spans 14 residues.

This clone was found once. The chain carries TRBV11-2 and TRBJ2-7; TRBD1 is a possible D gene (6 bases). The CDR3 has 14 amino acids. Trimming pared 6 bases from V and 5 bases from J, leaving 17 bases between. The germline V gene encodes CDR1 SGHAT and CDR2 FQNNGV. This CDR3 is CASSIRQARDEQYF. CDR3 nucleotides: TGTGCCAGCAGTATTCGACAGGCCCGAGACGAGCAGTACTTC.